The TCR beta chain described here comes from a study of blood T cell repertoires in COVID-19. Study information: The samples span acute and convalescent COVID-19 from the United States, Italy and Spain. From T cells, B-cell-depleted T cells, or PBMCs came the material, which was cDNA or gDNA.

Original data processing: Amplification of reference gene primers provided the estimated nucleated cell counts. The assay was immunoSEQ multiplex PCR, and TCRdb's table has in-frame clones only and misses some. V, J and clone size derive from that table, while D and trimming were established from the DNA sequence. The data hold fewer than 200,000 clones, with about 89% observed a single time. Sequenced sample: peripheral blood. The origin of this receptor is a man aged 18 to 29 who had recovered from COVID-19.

The chain's CDR3 is CASSFPGQVEAFF. CDR3 sequence (DNA): TGTGCCAGCAGTTTTCCGGGACAGGTGGAAGCTTTCTTT. The V gene is TRBV6-5, the J gene TRBJ1-1; 8 bases map to TRBD1. This CDR3 is built from 13 residues. Trimming took 4 bases from V and 8 from J; bases not matched to a gene: 6. CDR1 and CDR2 from the germline V gene are MNHEY and SVGAGI.